One and the same sample provided the 22 T cell receptor beta chains below, sequenced in a study of blood T cell repertoires in COVID-19. Measured with immunoSEQ multiplex PCR; TCRdb has only the in-frame clones, and not every one. The data contain 310,000 or so clones, around 89% of them singletons. The sample comprised peripheral blood. All receptors derive from a man in his late teens or twenties who had recovered from COVID-19.

The chain links TRBV30 to TRBJ2-7; D possibly corresponds to TRBD1 (5 bases). The V end lost 4 bases, the J end lost 3 bases, and 10 bases lay between the germline ends. This CDR3 is 12 amino acids long. Germline lookup yields CDR1 GTSNPN and CDR2 SVGIG (reference sequence). This CDR3 reads CAWNSGIYEQYF. The CDR3, as DNA: TGTGCCTGGAATTCAGGGATCTACGAGCAGTACTTC.

The rearrangement joins TRBV6-5 to TRBJ2-3; 8 bases match TRBD2. Germline V gives CDR1 MNHEY, CDR2 SVGAGI. This CDR3 is built from 16 residues. The V and J ends lost 2 bases and 2 bases, in that order; junction bases with no gene match: 6. CDR3 residues: CASSYGTSGDTDTQYF. The CDR3 DNA is TGTGCCAGCAGTTACGGTACTAGCGGCGACACAGATACGCAGTATTTT.

This chain uses TRBV7-9 with TRBJ1-1; no clear D gene. Per the germline V gene, CDR1 is SEHNR and CDR2 is FQNEAQ (reference sequence). V dropped 0 bases and J dropped 0 bases, with 11 bases sitting between them. The CDR3 is 16 amino acids. The CDR3 region is CASSLAGSGMNTEAFF. The CDR3 region has the DNA TGTGCCAGCAGCTTAGCAGGCTCAGGCATGAACACTGAAGCTTTCTTT.

The chain combines TRBV7-9 with TRBJ1-2, with 9 bases matching TRBD1. With V trimmed by 5 bases and J by 2 bases, 6 bases remained unmatched. The CDR3 runs to 15 residues. The germline gives CDR1 SEHNR, CDR2 FQNEAQ (reference sequence). The CDR3 region has the DNA TGTGCCAGCAGCACCCGAGGGACAGGGAACTATGGCTACACCTTC. This sequence encodes CASSTRGTGNYGYTF.

This chain connects TRBV6-1 to TRBJ2-1, with a tentative D call TRBD1 (6 bases). The CDR3 is made up of 14 amino acids. V lost 2 bases, J lost 5 bases, and 10 bases lay in between. CDR1 and CDR2 from the germline V gene are MNHNS and SASEGT. The CDR3 DNA sequence: TGTGCCAGCAGTGAATCCGGGGACAACAATGAGCAGTTCTTC. Translated, it gives CASSESGDNNEQFF.

This sequence joins TRBV15 and TRBJ1-2, with 10 bases matching TRBD1. The V gene's germline CDR1 is LNHNV and CDR2 YYDKDF (reference sequence). The junction had 9 bases not matched to a gene; V was cut back by 5 bases and J by 0 bases. The CDR3 runs 17 residues. CDR3 bases: TGTGCCACCAGCCCGGGTGGGACAGGGGCCTCTAACTATGGCTACACCTTC. Its translation: CATSPGGTGASNYGYTF.

The V call is TRBV3-1 (or the pseudogene TRBV3-2), the J call TRBJ1-1; possibly TRBD1 for D (5 bases). CDR1 is LGHDT, CDR2 YNNKEL, per germline (reference sequence). The CDR3 sequence is 13 residues long. With 5 bases removed from V and 2 bases from J, the gap between germline ends came to 9 bases. The CDR3 region is CASSWTPNTEAFF. Here the CDR3 DNA reads TGTGCCAGCAGCTGGACACCTAACACTGAAGCTTTCTTT.

The rearrangement joins TRBV9 to TRBJ2-1, with TRBD1 matching 10 bases. CDR3 size: 17 residues. V gave up 4 bases and J gave up 3 bases; unmatched junction bases: 10. CDR1 SGDLS and CDR2 YYNGEE come from the germline V gene. CDR3 protein: CASSPQPGQGIYNEQFF. The CDR3 DNA is TGTGCCAGCAGCCCTCAGCCGGGACAGGGGATCTACAATGAGCAGTTCTTC. The whole variable domain, remainder taken from reference TRBV9 and TRBJ2-1, is DSGVTQTPKHLITATGQRVTLRCSPRSGDLSVYWYQQSLDQGLQFLIQYYNGEERAKGNILERFSAQQFPDLHSELNLSSLELGDSALYFCASSPQPGQGIYNEQFFGPGTRLTVL.

V usage is TRBV2 and J usage is TRBJ1-2, with 8 bases fitting TRBD1. CDR1 and CDR2 from the germline V gene are SNHLY and FYNNEI. The ends lost 4 bases at V and 3 bases at J; junction bases unmatched: 1. This CDR3 has 13 amino acids. CDR3 in DNA: TGTGCCAGCAGTGGACAGGGGTACTATGGCTACACCTTC. It yields the protein CASSGQGYYGYTF.

This sequence joins TRBV9 and TRBJ1-4; the D gene is possibly TRBD1 (5 bases). Trimming took 4 bases from V and 11 from J, leaving 18 bases between them. CDR3 length: 14 residues. Germline V gene sequence: CDR1 SGDLS, CDR2 YYNGEE. The CDR3 is CASSPTGREEKLFF. The CDR3 DNA follows: TGTGCCAGCAGCCCAACAGGCAGGGAAGAGAAACTGTTTTTT.

The V call is TRBV10-3, the J call TRBJ1-1; 7 bases line up with TRBD1. The CDR3 length is 13 residues. Trimming cost V 10 bases and J 0 bases; bases outside gene matches: 5. Germline CDR1 reads ENHRY; CDR2 reads SYGVKD. The CDR3 nucleotides are TGTGCCACCACGACAGGGCTGAACACTGAAGCTTTCTTT. It yields the protein CATTTGLNTEAFF.

The rearrangement uses TRBV27 and TRBJ2-7; a possible D gene is TRBD1 (6 bases). The CDR3 is made up of 15 amino acids. From germline, CDR1 is MNHEY and CDR2 SMNVEV (reference sequence). Trimming removed 2 bases from V and 3 bases from J, with 14 bases in between. The CDR3 nucleotides read TGTGCCAGCAGTTTAACAGGGACGCTTTTCTACGAGCAGTACTTC. Translated: CASSLTGTLFYEQYF.

The chain has TRBV6-6 and TRBJ2-7; D remains unclear. The CDR3 runs to 14 residues. V dropped 2 bases and J dropped 7 bases, with 15 bases sitting between them. Germline V lookup: CDR1 MNHNY, CDR2 SVGAGI (reference sequence). CDR3 bases: TGTGCCAGCAGTTACGCGGTTCAATGGCTGGAGCAGTACTTC. Its translation is CASSYAVQWLEQYF.

This chain uses TRBV6-5 with TRBJ1-2, with TRBD1 identical over 8 bases. V trimming: 4 bases; J trimming: 1 base; junction bases outside the gene matches: 5. CDR3 size: 15 residues. The germline V gene encodes CDR1 MNHEY and CDR2 SVGAGI. The CDR3 region is CASSSWTGYNYGYTF. CDR3 in DNA: TGTGCCAGCAGTTCCTGGACAGGGTATAACTATGGCTACACCTTC.

This chain uses TRBV4-1 with TRBJ2-2; D is perhaps TRBD2 (5 bases). CDR3 length: 15 residues. V lost 0 bases and J 1 base, leaving 6 bases between the germline ends. Germline CDR1 is MGHRA and CDR2 is YSYEKL. CDR3 protein: CASSQEGGNTGELFF. CDR3 nucleotides: TGCGCCAGCAGCCAAGAAGGAGGGAACACCGGGGAGCTGTTTTTT.

On this clone itself: The same CDR3 arises from other DNA sequences in this sample as well. The gene calls are TRBV7-2 and TRBJ1-5; D uncertain. The germline V gene has CDR1 SGHTA and CDR2 FQGNSA. CDR3 size: 13 residues. V lost 3 bases, J lost 4 bases, and 7 bases lay in between. DNA of the CDR3: TGTGCCAGCAGCTTGGTTCTAAATCAGCCCCAGCATTTT. Its translation: CASSLVLNQPQHF.

V usage is TRBV7-9 and J usage is TRBJ1-2; D unresolved. The germline V gene has CDR1 SEHNR and CDR2 FQNEAQ (reference sequence). The CDR3 has 14 amino acids. The ends were cut back, 5 bases at V and 0 bases at J, with 10 bases in the middle. CDR3 loop: CASSPAGTNYGYTF. The CDR3 bases are TGTGCCAGCAGCCCCGCGGGGACTAACTATGGCTACACCTTC.

In this sample, this clone turned up once. In nucleotides, the CDR3 is TGTGCCAGCAGTGACTTCCGCACCGGGGAGCTGTTTTTT. Its protein product is CASSDFRTGELFF. This chain uses TRBV2 with TRBJ2-2; D is ambiguous. The CDR3 consists of 13 residues. The V gene lost 3 bases and the J gene lost 4 bases, with 6 bases spanning the gap. CDR1 and CDR2 (germline): SNHLY, FYNNEI.

This clone turned up a few times. The J gene is TRBJ1-6, the V gene TRBV19; no reliable D call. The germline V and J ends were trimmed by 7 bases and 9 bases, with 13 bases remaining between them. This CDR3 spans 13 amino acids. Per the germline V gene, CDR1 is LNHDA and CDR2 is SQIVND (reference sequence). The CDR3 here is CASKSGVASPLHF. CDR3 in DNA: TGTGCCAGTAAAAGCGGAGTTGCTTCACCCCTCCACTTT.

The chain recombines TRBV7-2 with TRBJ2-3, with D maybe TRBD1 (5 bases). CDR1 SGHTA and CDR2 FQGNSA come from the germline V gene. Trimming removed 4 bases from V and 2 bases from J, with 16 bases in between. CDR3 size: 16 residues. As DNA, the CDR3 is TGTGCCAGCAGCTCCCGGTCCAGGACACTCACAGATACGCAGTATTTT. It is translated as CASSSRSRTLTDTQYF.

The table lists this clone with a few counts. The V gene is TRBV5-1, the J gene TRBJ1-1; tentatively, D is TRBD1 (6 bases). The CDR3 sequence is 14 residues long. V was clipped by 5 bases and J by 1 base, with 12 bases between them. Germline V CDR1 and CDR2: SGHRS, YFSETQ. The CDR3 region is CASSRRDTNTEAFF. The CDR3 DNA follows: TGCGCCAGCAGTCGCCGGGACACGAACACTGAAGCTTTCTTT.

The V call is TRBV6-5, the J call TRBJ1-1, with 11 bases aligning to TRBD1. V was clipped by 3 bases and J by 4 bases; unmatched bases: 4. Germline assignment: CDR1 MNHEY and CDR2 SVGAGI. This CDR3 comprises 15 residues. The DNA for the CDR3 is TGTGCCAGCAGTTATGGACAGGGGGCCGTCACTGAAGCTTTCTTT. Translated: CASSYGQGAVTEAFF.